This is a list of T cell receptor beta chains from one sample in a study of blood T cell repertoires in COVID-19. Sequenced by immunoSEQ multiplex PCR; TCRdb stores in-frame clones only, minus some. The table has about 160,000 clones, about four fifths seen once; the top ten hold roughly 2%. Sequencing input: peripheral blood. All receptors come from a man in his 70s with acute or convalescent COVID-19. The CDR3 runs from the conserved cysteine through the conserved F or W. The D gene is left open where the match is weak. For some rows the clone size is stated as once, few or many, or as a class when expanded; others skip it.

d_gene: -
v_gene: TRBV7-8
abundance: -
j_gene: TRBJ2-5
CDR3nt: TGTGCCAGCAGCCCCCAGGGCCTGGGGGAGACCCAGTACTTC
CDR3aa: CASSPQGLGETQYF

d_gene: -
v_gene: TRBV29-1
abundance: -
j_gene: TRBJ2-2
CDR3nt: TGCAGCGTTTCGGGACTTCAGAACACCGGGGAGCTGTTTTTT
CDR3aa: CSVSGLQNTGELFF

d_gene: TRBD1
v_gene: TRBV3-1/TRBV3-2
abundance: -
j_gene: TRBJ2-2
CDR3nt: TGTGCCAGCAGCCAAGGACAGGGGGAGCTAGGGCCCACCGGGGAGCTGTTTTTT
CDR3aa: CASSQGQGELGPTGELFF

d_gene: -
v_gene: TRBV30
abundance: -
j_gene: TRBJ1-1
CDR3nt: TGTGCCTGGAGCCCGGGGGGGTCTGAAGCTTTCTTT
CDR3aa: CAWSPGGSEAFF

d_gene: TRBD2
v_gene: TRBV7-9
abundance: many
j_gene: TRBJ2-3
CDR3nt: TGTGCCAGCAGCTTACCTATACGACTAGCGGGAATCACAGATACGCAGTATTTT
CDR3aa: CASSLPIRLAGITDTQYF

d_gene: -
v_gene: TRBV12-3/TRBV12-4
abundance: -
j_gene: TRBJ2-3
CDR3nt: TGTGCCAGCAGTAGAGGTAGTATTCACGGGTATTTT
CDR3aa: CASSRGSIHGYF

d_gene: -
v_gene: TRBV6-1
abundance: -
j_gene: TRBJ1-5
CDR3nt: TGTGCCAGCAGTGAAGGAGGGCAGCACAATCAGCCCCAGCATTTT
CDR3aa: CASSEGGQHNQPQHF

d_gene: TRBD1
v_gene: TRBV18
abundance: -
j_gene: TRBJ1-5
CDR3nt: TGTGCCAGCTCCCTTACCGGACAGGGCCCCCTCTATAGCAATCAGCCCCAGCATTTT
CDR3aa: CASSLTGQGPLYSNQPQHF

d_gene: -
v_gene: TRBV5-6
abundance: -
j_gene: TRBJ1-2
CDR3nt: TGTGCCAGCAGCCTCCCCCGGGGAGGAGATAACTATGGCTACACCTTC
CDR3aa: CASSLPRGGDNYGYTF

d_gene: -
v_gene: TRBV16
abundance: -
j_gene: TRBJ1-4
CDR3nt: TGTGCCAGCCAAGCACAGGGAATTGGTGAAAAACTGTTTTTT
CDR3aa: CASQAQGIGEKLFF

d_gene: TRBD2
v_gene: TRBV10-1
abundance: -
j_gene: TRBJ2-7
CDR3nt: TGCGCCAGCAGTTCCGGGACTAGCGGGAACTACGAGCAGTACTTC
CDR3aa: CASSSGTSGNYEQYF

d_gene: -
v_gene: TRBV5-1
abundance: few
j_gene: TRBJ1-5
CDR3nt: TGCGCCAGCAGCTTGGGGACATCTAGTCAGCCCCAGCATTTT
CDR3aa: CASSLGTSSQPQHF

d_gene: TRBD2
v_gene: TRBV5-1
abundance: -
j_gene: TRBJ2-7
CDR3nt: TGCGCCAGCAGCTTGGAGGGTAGCGGGGGGGCCGCCGAGCAGTACTTC
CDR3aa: CASSLEGSGGAAEQYF

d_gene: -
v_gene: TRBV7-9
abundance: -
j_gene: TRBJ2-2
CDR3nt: TGTGCCAGCAGCCACCGACAGAACACCGGGGAGCTGTTTTTT
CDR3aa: CASSHRQNTGELFF

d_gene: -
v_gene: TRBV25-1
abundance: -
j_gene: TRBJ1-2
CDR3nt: TGTGCCAGCAGTGAGCTCTACGGCTACACCTTC
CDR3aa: CASSELYGYTF

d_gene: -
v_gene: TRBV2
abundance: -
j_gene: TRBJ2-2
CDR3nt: TGTGCCAGCAGTGAGAGGAACACCGGGGAGCTGTTTTTT
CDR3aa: CASSERNTGELFF

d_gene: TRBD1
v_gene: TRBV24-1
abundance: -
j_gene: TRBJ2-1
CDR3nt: TGTGCCACCAGTGACGGGGGACAGGGGTTTAATGAGCAGTTCTTC
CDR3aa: CATSDGGQGFNEQFF

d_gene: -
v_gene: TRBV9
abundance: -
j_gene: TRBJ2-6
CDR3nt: TGTGCCAGCAGCGTAGGAGGAAATGGGGCCAACGTCCTGACTTTC
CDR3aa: CASSVGGNGANVLTF

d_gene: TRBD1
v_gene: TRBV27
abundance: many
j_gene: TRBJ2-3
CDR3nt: TGTGCCAGCAGTTGGGACAGGGTGGCAGATACGCAGTATTTT
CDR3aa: CASSWDRVADTQYF

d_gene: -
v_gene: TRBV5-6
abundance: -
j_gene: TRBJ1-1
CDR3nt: TGTGCCAGCAGCGTACAGGGAAGGGGCACTGAAGCTTTCTTT
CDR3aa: CASSVQGRGTEAFF

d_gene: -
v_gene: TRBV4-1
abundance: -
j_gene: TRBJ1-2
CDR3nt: TGCGCCAGCAGCCAAGAGAAAGAACAGGGAACCTATGGCTACACCTTC
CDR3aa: CASSQEKEQGTYGYTF

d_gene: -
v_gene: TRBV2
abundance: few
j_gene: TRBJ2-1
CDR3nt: TGTGCCAGCAGCCCCTCTAGCGCCCCGCCAGTTGAGCAGTTCTTC
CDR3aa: CASSPSSAPPVEQFF

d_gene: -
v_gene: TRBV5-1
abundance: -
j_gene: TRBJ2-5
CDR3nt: TGCGCCAGCAGCTTGGGACAGGCCCCTAAAGAGACCCAGTACTTC
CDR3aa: CASSLGQAPKETQYF

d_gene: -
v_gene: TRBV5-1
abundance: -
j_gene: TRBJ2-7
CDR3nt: TGCGCCACCCCGGGCCTAATCACTAGTTTGTACGAGCAGTACTTC
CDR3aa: CATPGLITSLYEQYF

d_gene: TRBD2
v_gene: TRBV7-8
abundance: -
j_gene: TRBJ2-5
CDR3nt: TGTGCCAGCAGCCCCGAGGGACTAGCGGGGGGGCCCCAAGAGACCCAGTACTTC
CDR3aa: CASSPEGLAGGPQETQYF

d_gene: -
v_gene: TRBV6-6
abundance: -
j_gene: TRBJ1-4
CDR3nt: TGTGCCAGCAGACCCCGGGGGGCAGGGGAAAAACTGTTTTTT
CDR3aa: CASRPRGAGEKLFF

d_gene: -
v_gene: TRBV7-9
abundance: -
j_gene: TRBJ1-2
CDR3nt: TGTGCCAGCAGCTTAGGGGGCTTGGACTATGGCTACACCTTC
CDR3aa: CASSLGGLDYGYTF

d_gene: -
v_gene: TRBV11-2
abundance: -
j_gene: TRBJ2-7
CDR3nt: TGTGCCAGCCTGGAAGCGTACGAGCAGTACTTC
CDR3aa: CASLEAYEQYF

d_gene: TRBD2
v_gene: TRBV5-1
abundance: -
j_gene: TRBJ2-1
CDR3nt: TGCGCCAGCAGCCCCGGGACTAGCGGATCCTACAATGAGCAGTTCTTC
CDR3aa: CASSPGTSGSYNEQFF

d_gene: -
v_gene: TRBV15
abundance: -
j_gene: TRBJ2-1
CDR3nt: TGTGCCACCAGGGGCCCGGGGAGGACCTACAATGAGCAGTTCTTC
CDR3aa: CATRGPGRTYNEQFF

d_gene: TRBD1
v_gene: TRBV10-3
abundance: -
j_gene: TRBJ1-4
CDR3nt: TGTGCCACTCACAGGGGCCCTAATGAAAAACTGTTTTTT
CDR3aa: CATHRGPNEKLFF

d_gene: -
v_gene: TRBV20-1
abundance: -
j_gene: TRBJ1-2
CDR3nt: TGCAGTGCTAGAAGACCGGAGAGCTACACCTTC
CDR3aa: CSARRPESYTF

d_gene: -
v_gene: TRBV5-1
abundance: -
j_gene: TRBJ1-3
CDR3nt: TGCGCCAGCAGCTTGGATCGGTACACCATATATTTT
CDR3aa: CASSLDRYTIYF

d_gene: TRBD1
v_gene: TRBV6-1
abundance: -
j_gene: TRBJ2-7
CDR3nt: TGTGCCAGCAGTGAACAGCAGGGGGCGGGCGAGCAGTACTTC
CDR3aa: CASSEQQGAGEQYF

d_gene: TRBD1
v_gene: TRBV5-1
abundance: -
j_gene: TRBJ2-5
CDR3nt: TGCGCCAGCGGGCTCGGACAGGGGTTGGGAGAGACCCAGTACTTC
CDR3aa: CASGLGQGLGETQYF

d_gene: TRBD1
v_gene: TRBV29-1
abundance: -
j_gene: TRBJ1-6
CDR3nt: TGCAGCGTTCGGACAGGGGGCTATAATTCACCCCTCCACTTT
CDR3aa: CSVRTGGYNSPLHF

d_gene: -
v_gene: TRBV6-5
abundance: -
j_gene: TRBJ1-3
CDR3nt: TGTGCCAGCAGTTCGCCGTCCGGGACAAGTGGAAACACCATATATTTT
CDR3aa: CASSSPSGTSGNTIYF

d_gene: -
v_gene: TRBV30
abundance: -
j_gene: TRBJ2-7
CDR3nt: TGTGCCTGGAGCCGCACGGGCTACGAGCAGTACTTC
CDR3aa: CAWSRTGYEQYF

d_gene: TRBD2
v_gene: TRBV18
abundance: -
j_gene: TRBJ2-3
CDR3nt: TGTGCCAGCTCACCAAGATCTGTATCTGGGAGGATAGCGGGGGGTCCAGATACGCAGTATTTT
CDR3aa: CASSPRSVSGRIAGGPDTQYF

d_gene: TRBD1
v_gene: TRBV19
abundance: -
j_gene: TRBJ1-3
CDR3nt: TGTGCCAGTAGTATCAGACAGGGCGATCTTGGAAACACCATATATTTT
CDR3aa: CASSIRQGDLGNTIYF